This record covers a single T cell receptor (beta chain). The V gene's germline CDR1 is MDHEN and CDR2 SYDVKM. This CDR3 region has 13 residues. The V segment lost 7 bases and the J segment 0 bases; nucleotides outside the gene matches: 2. These data are taken from a study of shared clonotypes between healthy human individuals. Sequencing used immunoSEQ multiplex PCR; TCRdb keeps in-frame clones, though not all of them. The data hold around 980,000 clones, with roughly 74% observed a single time. The gene calls are TRBV28 and TRBJ2-7; 8 bases match TRBD2. The sample consisted of memory CD4+ T cells from PBMCs. The sample's subset: CD45RA-negative fraction. The clonotype was recovered from a man younger than 35 in good health. Some clones in this sample may be carry-over from other donors' samples. Written as DNA, the CDR3 is TGTGCCAGCATCAGCGGGAGCTCCTACGAGCAGTACTTC. It encodes CASISGSSYEQYF.